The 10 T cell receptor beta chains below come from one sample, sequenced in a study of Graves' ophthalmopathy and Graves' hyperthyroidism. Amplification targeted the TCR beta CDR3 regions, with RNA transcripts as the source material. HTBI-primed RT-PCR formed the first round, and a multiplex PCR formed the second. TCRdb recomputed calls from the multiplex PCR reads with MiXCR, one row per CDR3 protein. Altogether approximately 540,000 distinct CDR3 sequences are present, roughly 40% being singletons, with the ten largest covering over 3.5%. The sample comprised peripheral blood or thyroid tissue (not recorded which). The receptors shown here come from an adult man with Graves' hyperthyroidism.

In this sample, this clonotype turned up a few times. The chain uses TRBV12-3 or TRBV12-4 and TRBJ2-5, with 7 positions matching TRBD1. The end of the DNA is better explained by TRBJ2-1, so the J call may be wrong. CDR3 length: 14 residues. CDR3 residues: CASSPFQGDNEQFF. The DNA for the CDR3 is TGTGCCAGCAGTCCATTTCAGGGGGACAATGAGCAGTTCTTC.

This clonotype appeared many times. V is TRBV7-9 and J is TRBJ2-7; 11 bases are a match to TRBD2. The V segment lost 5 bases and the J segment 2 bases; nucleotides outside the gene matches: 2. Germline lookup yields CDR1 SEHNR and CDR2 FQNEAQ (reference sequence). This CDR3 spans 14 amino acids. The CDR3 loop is CASSPTSGTYEQYF. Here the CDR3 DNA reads TGTGCCAGCAGCCCGACTAGCGGGACCTACGAGCAGTACTTC.

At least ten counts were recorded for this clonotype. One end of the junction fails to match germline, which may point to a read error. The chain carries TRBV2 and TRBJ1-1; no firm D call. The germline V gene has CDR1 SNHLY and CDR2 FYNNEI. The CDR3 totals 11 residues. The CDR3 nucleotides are TGTGCCAGCAGCGAAGTTCGGGCGGCTTTCTTT. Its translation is CASSEVRAAFF.

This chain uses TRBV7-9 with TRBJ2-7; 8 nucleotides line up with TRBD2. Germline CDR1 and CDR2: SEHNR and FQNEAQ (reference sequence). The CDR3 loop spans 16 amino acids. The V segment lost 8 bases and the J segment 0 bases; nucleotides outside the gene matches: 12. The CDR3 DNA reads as TGTGCCAGCCCGCCTAACGGGGGGGGAGGCTCCTACGAGCAGTACTTC. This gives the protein CASPPNGGGGSYEQYF. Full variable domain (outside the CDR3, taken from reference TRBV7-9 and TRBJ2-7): DTGVSQNPRHKITKRGQNVTFRCDPISEHNRLYWYRQTLGQGPEFLTYFQNEAQLEKSRLLSDRFSAERPKGSFSTLEIQRTEQGDSAMYLCASPPNGGGGSYEQYFGPGTRLTVT.

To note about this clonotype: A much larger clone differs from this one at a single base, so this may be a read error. CDR3 in amino acids: CASQGRLAGRNTEAFF. DNA of the CDR3: TGTGCCAGCCAAGGGAGGCTAGCGGGGCGGAACACTGAAGCTTTCTTT. The chain employs TRBV2 and TRBJ1-1; maybe TRBD1 (5 bases). V dropped 8 bases and J dropped 1 base, with 20 bases sitting between them. Germline V gene lookup returns CDR1 SNHLY and CDR2 FYNNEI. The CDR3 is 16 residues long.

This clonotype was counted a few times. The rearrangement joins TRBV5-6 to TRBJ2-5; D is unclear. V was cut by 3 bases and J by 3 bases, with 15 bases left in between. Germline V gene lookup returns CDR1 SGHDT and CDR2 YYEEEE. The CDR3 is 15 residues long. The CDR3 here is CASSSLIRTEETQYF. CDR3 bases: TGTGCCAGCAGCTCTCTAATACGGACCGAAGAGACCCAGTACTTC.

CDR3 bases: TGTGCCAGCAGCTTAAAGGGGTGGCAGGGGGCAACAGATACGCAGTATTTT. Its protein is CASSLKGWQGATDTQYF. The chain recombines TRBV7-6 with TRBJ2-3; 8 nucleotides align to TRBD1. The V gene's germline CDR1 is SGHVS and CDR2 FNYEAQ. The CDR3 totals 17 residues. The junction had 10 bases not matched to a gene; V was cut back by 2 bases and J by 3 bases.

CDR3 protein: CASSLSRTGQETQYF. CDR3 bases: TGTGCCAGCAGCTTATCCCGGACAGGGCAAGAGACCCAGTACTTC. The genes are TRBV7-9 and TRBJ2-5, with 8 bases matching TRBD1. This CDR3 is 15 amino acids long. The J segment lost 2 bases and the V segment lost 2 bases, leaving 4 bases of the junction unmatched. CDR1 and CDR2 from the germline V gene are SEHNR and FQNEAQ (reference sequence).

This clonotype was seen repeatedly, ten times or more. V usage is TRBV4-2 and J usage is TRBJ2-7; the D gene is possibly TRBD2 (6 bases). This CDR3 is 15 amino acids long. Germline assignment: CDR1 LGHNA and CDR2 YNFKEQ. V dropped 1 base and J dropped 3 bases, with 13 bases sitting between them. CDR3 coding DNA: TGTGCCAGCAGCCAAGCGGGAGCATGGGTCTACGAGCAGTACTTC. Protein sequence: CASSQAGAWVYEQYF.

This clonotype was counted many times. In DNA, the CDR3 is TGCAGTGCCACCCCCGGGACAGGGTTCTTTGGGGCCAACGTCCTGACTTTC. This sequence encodes CSATPGTGFFGANVLTF. V is TRBV20-1 and J is TRBJ2-6; 9 nucleotides line up with TRBD1. The germline V gene encodes CDR1 DFQATT and CDR2 SNEGSKA (reference sequence). The CDR3 totals 17 residues. Germline trimming cut 6 bases from V and 3 bases from J; bases unmatched to any gene: 12.